This is a list of T cell receptor beta chains from one sample in a study of blood T cell repertoires in COVID-19. Sequenced by immunoSEQ multiplex PCR; TCRdb stores in-frame clones only, minus some. The top ten hold about 10% of the sample, which has about 370,000 clones, approximately 89% seen once. Sequenced: peripheral blood. The origin of the receptors is a woman aged 25 to 39 with COVID-19, enrolled during active disease. Each CDR3 is given with its conserved first and last residue. A D gene is named only where the DNA matches it firmly. The listing skips clone size in some rows; elsewhere it reads once, few, many or a size class.

>TRBJ2-3|-|TRBD2|TRBV7-2
TGTGCCAGCAGCTTTCAGCGGGGCCGGGGGGATACGCAGTATTTT
CASSFQRGRGDTQYF
>TRBJ2-3|-|-|TRBV5-1
TGCGCCAGCAGCCGCGGAGGGAGAACAGATACGCAGTATTTT
CASSRGGRTDTQYF
>TRBJ2-1|-|TRBD1|TRBV19
TGTGCCAGTAGTACGGACAGGTTGTACAATGAGCAGTTCTTC
CASSTDRLYNEQFF
>TRBJ1-1|-|-|TRBV2
TGTGCCAGCGGGCAGGGGCCGAACACTGAAGCTTTCTTT
CASGQGPNTEAFF
>TRBJ2-2|-|TRBD1|TRBV3-1/TRBV3-2
TGTGCCAGCAGCCAATTGCAGGGGGCGCAGGGGGAGCTGTTTTTT
CASSQLQGAQGELFF
>TRBJ2-7|-|TRBD2|TRBV7-8
TGTGCCAGCAGCCCGGGACTAGTGGACTCCTACGAGCAGTACTTC
CASSPGLVDSYEQYF
>TRBJ1-1|-|TRBD1|TRBV5-1
TGCGCCAGCAGCTTGGCCAGGGGGCTGGCTGAAGCTTTCTTT
CASSLARGLAEAFF
>TRBJ1-5|few|-|TRBV28
TGTGCCAGCCGCCGGGGGGCACTTGGGAATCAGCCCCAGCATTTT
CASRRGALGNQPQHF
>TRBJ1-2|few|-|TRBV30
TGTGCCTGGACTGACAGTGACTATGGCTACACCTTC
CAWTDSDYGYTF
>TRBJ1-1|-|-|TRBV7-9
TGTGCCAGCAGCTTAGTAAGCGGCACTGAAGCTTTCTTT
CASSLVSGTEAFF
>TRBJ2-7|-|TRBD1|TRBV9
TGTGCCAGCAGCTCCCGGGGGACAGGAATCTACGAGCAGTACTTC
CASSSRGTGIYEQYF
>TRBJ2-7|once|TRBD2|TRBV28
TGTGCCAGCAGTCTATTAATTCTTAGCGGGAGGGCCTACGAGCAGTACTTC
CASSLLILSGRAYEQYF
>TRBJ2-1|-|TRBD2|TRBV24-1
TGTGCCACCGGTGGGGGGACTAGCGGGAGTATTAATGAGCAGTTCTTC
CATGGGTSGSINEQFF
>TRBJ2-1|many|-|TRBV19
TGTGCCAGTAGTATAGCGAGTAGCGGATACAATGAGCAGTTCTTC
CASSIASSGYNEQFF
>TRBJ1-4|-|TRBD1|TRBV7-8
TGTGCCAGCAGCTTAATTGACAGGGGAAGCGAAAAACTGTTTTTT
CASSLIDRGSEKLFF
>TRBJ2-1|few|-|TRBV10-3
TGTGCCATCAGTGAGTCTTGGGAGTCCACCTACAATGAGCAGTTCTTC
CAISESWESTYNEQFF
>TRBJ2-4|-|-|TRBV4-2
TGTGCCAGCAGCGGTTTGCGAGGCGACGTAGCCAAAAACATTCAGTACTTC
CASSGLRGDVAKNIQYF
>TRBJ2-7|-|-|TRBV28
TGTGCCAGCAGTTTAACCCTTGTACACCTCTCCTACGAGCAGTACTTC
CASSLTLVHLSYEQYF
>TRBJ2-5|-|-|TRBV27
TGTGCCAGCAGCCTCCTTCAGGGGGGCCAAGAGACCCAGTACTTC
CASSLLQGGQETQYF
>TRBJ2-3|-|TRBD1|TRBV19
TGTGCCAGTAGCCTAAGGACAGGGATAAGGGAGACAGATACGCAGTATTTT
CASSLRTGIRETDTQYF
>TRBJ1-5|-|TRBD1|TRBV6-5
TGTGCCAGCAGTCCTCCGGGACAGATCAATCAGCCCCAGCATTTT
CASSPPGQINQPQHF
>TRBJ1-1|few|TRBD1|TRBV7-3
TGTGCCAGCAGCCGTAGCCCAGGGGGAAGTACTGAAGCTTTCTTT
CASSRSPGGSTEAFF
>TRBJ2-2|-|-|TRBV7-2
TGTGCCAGCACCTGGGGGCCGAGCCATTACACCGGGGAGCTGTTTTTT
CASTWGPSHYTGELFF
>TRBJ2-6|-|-|TRBV5-4
TGTGCCAGCAGCTTGAGGAGTTCTGGGGCCAACGTCCTGACTTTC
CASSLRSSGANVLTF
>TRBJ1-3|-|-|TRBV18
TGTGCCAGCTCACCTATGCAGGCTTCATACTCTGGAAACACCATATATTTT
CASSPMQASYSGNTIYF
>TRBJ2-2|few|-|TRBV7-9
TGTGCCAGCACCTCGGGACTGGCTAACACCGGGGAGCTGTTTTTT
CASTSGLANTGELFF
>TRBJ2-2|-|TRBD2|TRBV30
TGTGCCTGGACCCAGGGAGGGGCGAACACCGGGGAGCTGTTTTTT
CAWTQGGANTGELFF
>TRBJ1-5|-|-|TRBV7-2
TGTGCCAGCAGCTTTCGCAGGGATCAGCCCCAGCATTTT
CASSFRRDQPQHF
>TRBJ2-7|-|-|TRBV6-2/TRBV6-3
TGTGCCAGCAGTACCGGGACTGCAATGTATCGGCAGTACTTC
CASSTGTAMYRQYF
>TRBJ1-3|-|TRBD1|TRBV5-1
TGCGCCAGCAGCGGGACAGGGTCCGGAAACACCATATATTTT
CASSGTGSGNTIYF